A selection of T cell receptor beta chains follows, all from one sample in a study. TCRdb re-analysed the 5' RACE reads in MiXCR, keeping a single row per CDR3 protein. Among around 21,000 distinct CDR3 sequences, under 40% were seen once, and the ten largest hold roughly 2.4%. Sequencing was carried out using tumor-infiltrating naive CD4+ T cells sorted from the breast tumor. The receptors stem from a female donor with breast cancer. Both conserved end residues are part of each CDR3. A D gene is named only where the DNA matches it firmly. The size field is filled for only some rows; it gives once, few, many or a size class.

CDR3nt: TGTGCCAGCAGTGAACACGAGCAGTACTTC; CDR3aa: CASSEHEQYF; d_gene: NA; abundance: NA; j_gene: TRBJ2-7; v_gene: TRBV2
CDR3nt: TGCAGCATAATACAGGGGGCGGATACTGAAGCTTTCTTT; CDR3aa: CSIIQGADTEAFF; d_gene: TRBD1; abundance: NA; j_gene: TRBJ1-1; v_gene: TRBV29-1
CDR3nt: TGTGCCAGCAGCTTATTATGGAACACTGAAGCTTTCTTT; CDR3aa: CASSLLWNTEAFF; d_gene: NA; abundance: NA; j_gene: TRBJ1-1; v_gene: TRBV12-3/TRBV12-4
CDR3nt: TGTGCCACCAGTGGGGATAGAACTGGGAGCACAGATACGCAGTATTTT; CDR3aa: CATSGDRTGSTDTQYF; d_gene: NA; abundance: once; j_gene: TRBJ2-3; v_gene: TRBV24-1
CDR3nt: TGTGCCAGCAGTCTTTGGGATGCGGGTGAGCAGTTCTTC; CDR3aa: CASSLWDAGEQFF; d_gene: NA; abundance: many; j_gene: TRBJ2-1; v_gene: TRBV28
CDR3nt: TGTGTCAACAGCTTAGATCGGGGGTCGGGCTACGAGCAGTACTTC; CDR3aa: CVNSLDRGSGYEQYF; d_gene: NA; abundance: once; j_gene: TRBJ2-7; v_gene: TRBV11-2
CDR3nt: TGTGCCACCAGTTCCACTAGCGGGATTTTCGACGAGCAGTACTTC; CDR3aa: CATSSTSGIFDEQYF; d_gene: TRBD2; abundance: NA; j_gene: TRBJ2-7; v_gene: TRBV15
CDR3nt: TGTGCCAGCAGCCGCCGGGGGGATAATTCACCCCTCCACTTT; CDR3aa: CASSRRGDNSPLHF; d_gene: NA; abundance: few; j_gene: TRBJ1-6; v_gene: TRBV5-4
CDR3nt: TGTGCCACCAGCAGTGACAGGGTCAATGAGCAGTTCTTC; CDR3aa: CATSSDRVNEQFF; d_gene: TRBD1; abundance: many; j_gene: TRBJ2-1; v_gene: TRBV15
CDR3nt: TGTGCCACCAAGAGCGGGAAACAGTATTTT; CDR3aa: CATKSGKQYF; d_gene: TRBD2; abundance: NA; j_gene: TRBJ2-3; v_gene: TRBV19
CDR3nt: TGTGCCAGCAGCCAAGGAGGGACAGGAATGAACACTGAAGCTTTCTTT; CDR3aa: CASSQGGTGMNTEAFF; d_gene: TRBD1; abundance: few; j_gene: TRBJ1-1; v_gene: TRBV14
CDR3nt: TGCGCCAGCAGCTTGGTGAGGAGACAGGGGATCAATGAGCAGTTCTTC; CDR3aa: CASSLVRRQGINEQFF; d_gene: TRBD1; abundance: NA; j_gene: TRBJ2-1; v_gene: TRBV5-1
CDR3nt: TGTGCCAGCAGCCCCCGGGACGGCAATCAGCCCCGGCATTTT; CDR3aa: CASSPRDGNQPRHF; d_gene: NA; abundance: NA; j_gene: TRBJ1-5; v_gene: TRBV7-9
CDR3nt: TGTGCCAGCAGCCGGACAGGAGGGAGGACTGAAGCTTTCTTT; CDR3aa: CASSRTGGRTEAFF; d_gene: TRBD1; abundance: many; j_gene: TRBJ1-1; v_gene: TRBV6-5
CDR3nt: TGCGCCAGCAGCTTGACTAGCGGGAGTGCTGGGGCCAACGTCCTGACTTTC; CDR3aa: CASSLTSGSAGANVLTF; d_gene: TRBD2; abundance: NA; j_gene: TRBJ2-6; v_gene: TRBV5-1
CDR3nt: TGTGCCAGCAGTTACGCTAGCGGGAGGCAAAACATTCAGTACTTC; CDR3aa: CASSYASGRQNIQYF; d_gene: TRBD2; abundance: NA; j_gene: TRBJ2-4; v_gene: TRBV6-5
CDR3nt: TGCGCCAGCAGGGACTTTCGGACCGGCTACGAGCAGTACTTC; CDR3aa: CASRDFRTGYEQYF; d_gene: NA; abundance: few; j_gene: TRBJ2-7; v_gene: TRBV5-1
CDR3nt: TGTGCCAGCAGCAAAGTAGTCGTAGACCCCTTCTTC; CDR3aa: CASSKVVVDPFF; d_gene: NA; abundance: NA; j_gene: TRBJ2-1; v_gene: TRBV21-1
CDR3nt: TGTGCCAGCGGTAGAGGGTCCTACGGGCAGTACTTC; CDR3aa: CASGRGSYGQYF; d_gene: NA; abundance: once; j_gene: TRBJ2-7; v_gene: TRBV7-9
CDR3nt: TGTGCCAGCAGTTACAGGGGCGGGAACACTGAAGCTTTCTTT; CDR3aa: CASSYRGGNTEAFF; d_gene: NA; abundance: NA; j_gene: TRBJ1-1; v_gene: TRBV6-5
CDR3nt: TGTGCCAGTAGTATAGCCAGGCTTCCAGGACTAGCGAACAATGAGCAGTTCTTC; CDR3aa: CASSIARLPGLANNEQFF; d_gene: TRBD2; abundance: few; j_gene: TRBJ2-1; v_gene: TRBV19
CDR3nt: TGTGCCAGTAGTATCGGCAGGAGCCCCTACGAGCAGTACTTC; CDR3aa: CASSIGRSPYEQYF; d_gene: NA; abundance: NA; j_gene: TRBJ2-7; v_gene: TRBV19
CDR3nt: TGTGCCGGCAGCTTGGGCCTTGGGGGGAAGACCTACGAGCAGTACTTC; CDR3aa: CAGSLGLGGKTYEQYF; d_gene: NA; abundance: NA; j_gene: TRBJ2-7; v_gene: TRBV5-4
CDR3nt: TGTGCCAGCAGTTACGACTCCTACGAGCAGTACTTC; CDR3aa: CASSYDSYEQYF; d_gene: NA; abundance: few; j_gene: TRBJ2-7; v_gene: TRBV6-5
CDR3nt: TGTGCCAGCAGTGAAAATGGCAGGGATAATCAGCCCCAGCATTTT; CDR3aa: CASSENGRDNQPQHF; d_gene: NA; abundance: NA; j_gene: TRBJ1-5; v_gene: TRBV25-1
CDR3nt: TGCGCCAGCAGCATCACCGGGGAGCTGTTTTTT; CDR3aa: CASSITGELFF; d_gene: NA; abundance: many; j_gene: TRBJ2-2; v_gene: TRBV5-1
CDR3nt: TGTGCCACCAGCAGAGACAAACGGACTAGCGGGAGGGTAGGGAATGAGCAGTTCTTC; CDR3aa: CATSRDKRTSGRVGNEQFF; d_gene: TRBD2; abundance: few; j_gene: TRBJ2-1; v_gene: TRBV15
CDR3nt: TGCGCCAGCAGCTTGGCAGGGACTTCTTGGGGCTACACCTTC; CDR3aa: CASSLAGTSWGYTF; d_gene: NA; abundance: medium-sized; j_gene: TRBJ1-2; v_gene: TRBV5-1
CDR3nt: TGTGCCAGCAGCGACCTACGGACGGTCGTCCACTTT; CDR3aa: CASSDLRTVVHF; d_gene: NA; abundance: NA; j_gene: TRBJ1-6; v_gene: TRBV6-1
CDR3nt: TGTGCCAGCGGTTACGGACAGGGGTGGCAGCCCCAGCATTTT; CDR3aa: CASGYGQGWQPQHF; d_gene: TRBD1; abundance: NA; j_gene: TRBJ1-5; v_gene: TRBV6-5
CDR3nt: TGTGCCACCAGTGATTCGCAACAGGGGGACAAACAGCCCCAGCATTTT; CDR3aa: CATSDSQQGDKQPQHF; d_gene: TRBD1; abundance: NA; j_gene: TRBJ1-5; v_gene: TRBV24-1
CDR3nt: TGCAGTGCTAGGGGCGACTACAATGAGCAGTTCTTC; CDR3aa: CSARGDYNEQFF; d_gene: NA; abundance: few; j_gene: TRBJ2-1; v_gene: TRBV20-1
CDR3nt: TGTGCCAGCAGCTTAAAGCCCGGGGGCGCAGATACGCAGTATTTT; CDR3aa: CASSLKPGGADTQYF; d_gene: NA; abundance: medium-sized; j_gene: TRBJ2-3; v_gene: TRBV7-3
CDR3nt: TGCAGTGCTACCCCTCTGGCTAGCGGGCTCTACAATGAGCAGTTCTTC; CDR3aa: CSATPLASGLYNEQFF; d_gene: TRBD2; abundance: NA; j_gene: TRBJ2-1; v_gene: TRBV20-1
CDR3nt: TGTGCCAGCAGTCTTGGACAGGGGGCTAGTGGCTACACCTTC; CDR3aa: CASSLGQGASGYTF; d_gene: TRBD1; abundance: many; j_gene: TRBJ1-2; v_gene: TRBV3-1
CDR3nt: TGTGCCAGCAATACCAGGGGCTCCTACAATGAGCAGTTCTTC; CDR3aa: CASNTRGSYNEQFF; d_gene: NA; abundance: many; j_gene: TRBJ2-1; v_gene: TRBV6-1
CDR3nt: TGCAGTGCTAGAGATCAGAGTTTAGCCAAAAACATTCAGTACTTC; CDR3aa: CSARDQSLAKNIQYF; d_gene: NA; abundance: many; j_gene: TRBJ2-4; v_gene: TRBV20-1